This T cell receptor beta chain came from a study of blood T cell repertoires in COVID-19. For the study at large: Both acute and convalescent COVID-19 samples were obtained from the United States, Italy and Spain. Nucleic acid was either cDNA or gDNA, and it came from T cells, B-cell-depleted T cells, or PBMCs.

This CDR3 has 16 residues. Unmatched junction bases numbered 9, after V lost 6 bases and J lost 3 bases. From germline, CDR1 is MDHEN and CDR2 SYDVKM. How the authors handled the data: Estimation of nucleated cell counts was performed using reference gene primer amplification. Clones were sequenced by immunoSEQ multiplex PCR, and TCRdb holds only the in-frame ones, with some missing. That table is the source of V, J and clone size, and D and trimming were worked out from the DNA. The sample holds some 250,000 clones, 80% to 85% seen once. The sequence was obtained from a woman younger than 35 with acute or convalescent COVID-19. Sequenced: peripheral blood. The rearrangement joins TRBV28 to TRBJ2-5; 11 nucleotides agree with TRBD2. The CDR3 DNA sequence: TGTGCCAGCAGCTCCTTAGCGGGAGGGACGGAAGAGACCCAGTACTTC. This gives the protein CASSSLAGGTEETQYF.